What follows are 20 T cell receptor beta chains derived from one specimen sequenced in a study of T cell responses to AZD1222 COVID-19 vaccine. The repertoire was sequenced with immunoSEQ multiplex PCR; TCRdb's copy has only in-frame clones and lacks some. This table has some 84,000 clones, roughly 85% appearing once. The sequenced sample was peripheral blood, obtained on day 0 of AZD1222 vaccination. These receptors all stem from an adult in good health.

The chain employs TRBV30 and TRBJ1-1; TRBD1 might be the D (5 bases). The CDR3 is 12 amino acids. Germline-derived CDR1 and CDR2 are GTSNPN and SVGIG (reference sequence). V lost 4 bases and J lost 3, with 9 bases in between. CDR3 protein: CAWTLGDTEAFF. CDR3 DNA: TGTGCCTGGACCTTAGGGGACACTGAAGCTTTCTTT.

This clone was observed once. V usage is TRBV29-1 and J usage is TRBJ2-5; 7 bases are shared with TRBD2. CDR1 and CDR2 from the germline V gene are SQVTM and ANQGSEA. The CDR3 totals 14 residues. V shed 4 bases, J shed 3 bases, and the junction held 8 bases outside the gene matches. The CDR3 DNA is TGCAGCGTTGGATCGGGACTACCGGAAGAGACCCAGTACTTC. This gives the protein CSVGSGLPEETQYF.

J is TRBJ2-5 and V is TRBV6-5; D is uncertain. This CDR3 spans 10 amino acids. CDR1 and CDR2 from the germline V gene are MNHEY and SVGAGI. V shed 6 bases and J shed 4 bases, with 3 bases lying between them. The CDR3 loop reads CASRGETQYF. As DNA, the CDR3 is TGTGCCAGCAGGGGAGAGACCCAGTACTTC.

The chain links TRBV10-3 to TRBJ1-3, with 8 bases that match TRBD1. Germline V gene lookup returns CDR1 ENHRY and CDR2 SYGVKD. With V trimmed by 4 bases and J by 6 bases, 11 bases remained unmatched. The CDR3 is made up of 16 amino acids. CDR3 nucleotides: TGTGCCATCAGTGGGGGATTCAGGGGGCGCGAAAACACCATATATTTT. Translation: CAISGGFRGRENTIYF.

The chain uses TRBV10-3 and TRBJ2-7; 11 bases match TRBD2. In germline, CDR1 is ENHRY, CDR2 SYGVKD. Trimming took 8 bases from V and 2 from J; bases not matched to a gene: 8. This CDR3 has 15 amino acids. CDR3 region: CAIRKPGLAAYEQYF. The CDR3 DNA follows: TGTGCCATCCGTAAGCCGGGACTAGCGGCCTACGAGCAGTACTTC.

The chain couples TRBV5-6 to TRBJ2-5, with D possibly being TRBD1 or TRBD2 (5 bases each). Germline values: CDR1 SGHDT, CDR2 YYEEEE. Trimming stripped 1 base from V and 2 bases from J, with 12 bases between. There are 15 residues in the CDR3. CDR3 in DNA: TGTGCCAGCAGCTTGCGAGGGGCAAGTCAAGAGACCCAGTACTTC. Amino acids: CASSLRGASQETQYF.

The chain carries TRBV19 and TRBJ2-3; 8 positions agree with TRBD2. Unmatched junction bases numbered 6, after V lost 2 bases and J lost 2 bases. CDR1 and CDR2 from the germline V gene are LNHDA and SQIVND (reference sequence). CDR3 length equals 16 residues. This chain's CDR3 is CASSIWSGSYTDTQYF. As DNA, the CDR3 is TGTGCCAGTAGTATATGGAGCGGGAGTTACACAGATACGCAGTATTTT. Full variable domain (outside the CDR3, taken from reference TRBV19 and TRBJ2-3): DGGITQSPKYLFRKEGQNVTLSCEQNLNHDAMYWYRQDPGQGLRLIYYSQIVNDFQKGDIAEGYSVSREKKESFPLTVTSAQKNPTAFYLCASSIWSGSYTDTQYFGPGTRLTVL.

This sequence joins TRBV11-2 and TRBJ2-6; D perhaps matches TRBD1 (6 bases). The germline V gene encodes CDR1 SGHAT and CDR2 FQNNGV. The V gene lost 10 bases and the J gene lost 1 base, with 17 bases spanning the gap. The CDR3 is 16 residues long. CDR3 in DNA: TGTGCCATCCTAGCTGGACAGAGGTCTGGGGCCAACGTCCTGACTTTC. Translation gives CAILAGQRSGANVLTF.

The DNA of the CDR3 is TGCAGTGCTAGTGGCAGGGTACCCACCGGGGAGCTGTTTTTT. Encoded protein: CSASGRVPTGELFF. This rearrangement joins TRBV20-1 to TRBJ2-2; a weak D match, TRBD1 (5 bases). Trimming took 3 bases from V and 4 from J, leaving 12 bases between them. Germline V gene lookup returns CDR1 DFQATT and CDR2 SNEGSKA (reference sequence). The length of the CDR3 is 14 residues.

The chain recombines TRBV28 with TRBJ2-4; 7 bases line up with TRBD2. J was trimmed by 8 bases and V by 4 bases; bases with no gene match: 2. The length of the CDR3 is 12 residues. Germline V gene sequence: CDR1 MDHEN, CDR2 SYDVKM. CDR3 loop: CASSWGGDIQYF. The CDR3 DNA sequence: TGTGCCAGCAGTTGGGGAGGGGACATTCAGTACTTC.

This chain joins TRBV24-1 and TRBJ2-1; 8 bases are a match to TRBD1. The V and J ends lost 4 bases and 6 bases, in that order; junction bases with no gene match: 7. Germline-derived CDR1 and CDR2 are KGHDR and SFDVKD. The CDR3 length is 15 residues. Here the CDR3 reads CATSDGGQVTNEQFF. The CDR3 DNA reads TGTGCCACCAGTGACGGGGGACAGGTAACCAATGAGCAGTTCTTC.

The genes are TRBV10-3 and TRBJ1-6; 7 nucleotides line up with TRBD1. The ends lost 3 bases at V and 6 bases at J; junction bases unmatched: 5. The germline CDR1 and CDR2 sequences are ENHRY and SYGVKD. This CDR3 region has 15 residues. The CDR3 nucleotides read TGTGCCATCAGTGACACAGGGGAGGGTAATTCACCCCTCCACTTT. Encoded protein: CAISDTGEGNSPLHF.

The chain combines TRBV5-1 with TRBJ2-1, with TRBD2 matching over 8 bases. The CDR3 length is 15 residues. J lost 4 bases, V lost 0 bases, and 3 bases had no gene match. Germline CDR1 reads SGHRS; CDR2 reads YFSETQ. CDR3 sequence: CASSLALAGYNEQFF. Written as DNA, the CDR3 is TGCGCCAGCAGCTTGGCCCTAGCGGGTTACAATGAGCAGTTCTTC. The whole variable domain, remainder taken from reference TRBV5-1 and TRBJ2-1, is KAGVTQTPRYLIKTRGQQVTLSCSPISGHRSVSWYQQTPGQGLQFLFEYFSETQRNKGNFPGRFSGRQFSNSRSEMNVSTLELGDSALYLCASSLALAGYNEQFFGPGTRLTVL.

This clone showed up just once. The V gene is TRBV7-2, the J gene TRBJ2-7; D unresolved. The length of the CDR3 is 13 residues. Per germline, CDR1 SGHTA and CDR2 FQGNSA. Trimming cost V 1 base and J 3 bases, with 7 bases left between them. The CDR3 sequence: CASSLGPSYEQYF. The CDR3 nucleotides read TGTGCCAGCAGCTTAGGTCCCAGCTACGAGCAGTACTTC.

V gene TRBV2 combines with J gene TRBJ1-5; D gene uncertain. Germline assignment: CDR1 SNHLY and CDR2 FYNNEI. CDR3 length equals 15 residues. Trimming took 2 bases from V and 3 from J, leaving 11 bases between them. The CDR3 nucleotides are TGTGCCAGCAGTGAACTGGTCAGGAACAATCAGCCCCAGCATTTT. It yields the protein CASSELVRNNQPQHF.

This CDR3 is CASSSPPGQGDYGYTF. In DNA form, the CDR3 reads TGTGCCAGCAGCTCGCCACCGGGACAGGGGGACTATGGCTACACCTTC. The V gene is TRBV7-2, the J gene TRBJ1-2; TRBD1 matches 11 bases. The ends lost 4 bases at V and 3 bases at J; junction bases unmatched: 7. Germline CDR1 and CDR2: SGHTA and FQGNSA. The CDR3 is 16 amino acids.

The chain joins TRBV7-2 to TRBJ2-5, with 9 bases lining up with TRBD2. The germline gives CDR1 SGHTA, CDR2 FQGNSA. CDR3 size: 16 residues. The V and J ends lost 1 base and 0 bases, in that order; junction bases with no gene match: 3. The CDR3: CASSLGTSGYQETQYF. CDR3 coding DNA: TGTGCCAGCAGCTTAGGAACTAGCGGGTACCAAGAGACCCAGTACTTC.

The chain is built from TRBV4-1 and TRBJ1-2; D is unresolved. Deletions cut 0 bases from V and 3 bases from J, with 14 bases between. The CDR3 has 16 amino acids. Germline values: CDR1 MGHRA, CDR2 YSYEKL. The CDR3 loop reads CASSQEREELYYGYTF. Here the CDR3 DNA reads TGCGCCAGCAGCCAAGAGAGGGAGGAACTCTACTATGGCTACACCTTC.

The rearrangement links TRBV28 to TRBJ1-5; D may be TRBD1 (5 bases). CDR3 size: 18 residues. The V end was cut by 4 bases, the J end by 4 bases, with 23 bases between. CDR1 and CDR2 (germline): MDHEN, SYDVKM. CDR3 DNA: TGTGCCAGCAGTTCCCCTTCCCCACCAGACAGCCGTAATCAGCCCCAGCATTTT. Its translation is CASSSPSPPDSRNQPQHF.

This clone was recorded a few times. This chain connects TRBV19 to TRBJ1-2; 7 bases align to TRBD1. Germline loops: CDR1 LNHDA, CDR2 SQIVND (reference sequence). V trimming: 7 bases; J trimming: 4 bases; junction bases outside the gene matches: 6. The CDR3 covers 13 residues. The CDR3 DNA follows: TGTGCCAGTACCTCCGGGACAGCCTATGGCTACACCTTC. Protein: CASTSGTAYGYTF.